This note documents a single T cell receptor (beta chain) sequence. Its antigen is currently unknown. The CDR3 spans 14 residues. Trimming left V 4 bases short and J 1 base short, with 11 bases between. Per germline, CDR1 MNHNY and CDR2 SVGAGI (reference sequence). These data originate in a study of T cells after posttransplantation cyclophosphamide. The study's findings and limits: Later blood repertoires were often dominated by clones from the donor CD8+ memory compartment. TRB overlap between skin or GI tissue T cells and blood was limited. Recipient CMV seropositivity and CMV reactivation strongly tracked TRB clonality.

Here immunoSEQ multiplex PCR was the method, and the copy in TCRdb shows in-frame clones only, minus some. The sample shows roughly 4,500 clones, over 60% of them seen only once. Treatment was busulfan-fludarabine conditioning, a marrow graft, and cyclophosphamide on days +3 and +4. The source was PBMCs, collected 362 days after allogeneic stem cell transplant with posttransplant cyclophosphamide. The TCR was taken from a male patient aged 60-69 years who received an allogeneic stem cell transplant from an unrelated donor, was CMV-positive, and had acute GVHD only. Some T cells may have come from the graft donor. The genes are TRBV6-6 and TRBJ2-7, with TRBD2 as a possible D gene (6 bases). CDR3 amino acids: CASSSRDLSYEQYF. The CDR3 DNA reads TGTGCCAGCAGTTCAAGGGACTTATCCTACGAGCAGTACTTC.